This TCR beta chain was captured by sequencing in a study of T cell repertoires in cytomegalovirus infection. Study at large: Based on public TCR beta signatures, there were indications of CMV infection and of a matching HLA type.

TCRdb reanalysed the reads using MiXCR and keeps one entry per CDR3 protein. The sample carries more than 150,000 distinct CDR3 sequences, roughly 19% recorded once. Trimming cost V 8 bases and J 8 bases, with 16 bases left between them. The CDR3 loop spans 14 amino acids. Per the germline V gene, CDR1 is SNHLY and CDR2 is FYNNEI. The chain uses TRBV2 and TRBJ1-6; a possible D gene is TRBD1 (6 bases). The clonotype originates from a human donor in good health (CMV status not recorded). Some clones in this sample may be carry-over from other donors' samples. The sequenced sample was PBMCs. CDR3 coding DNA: TGTGCCAGCGTGGGGGGCCGGCGGGATTCACCCCTCCACTTT. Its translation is CASVGGRRDSPLHF.